Given below is one TCR beta chain in context. The repertoire was sequenced with immunoSEQ multiplex PCR; TCRdb's copy has only in-frame clones and lacks some. The table shows about 120,000 clones, with over 90% occurring only once. This entry comes from a study of control samples from healthy donors and cancer patients. With 3 bases removed from V and 6 bases from J, the gap between germline ends came to 12 bases. The V gene's germline CDR1 is DFQATT and CDR2 SNEGSKA (reference sequence). This CDR3 is built from 13 residues. The chain couples TRBV20-1 to TRBJ1-5; no reliable D call. Sequencing was done on a sample of blood. This sequence was found in a man under 40 in good health. CDR3 DNA sequence: TGCAGTGCTAGTACGAGTTGGAGTCAGCCCCAGCATTTT. Protein product: CSASTSWSQPQHF.